This TCR beta chain was retrieved from a study of blood T cells in healthy people across ages. Study as a whole: Per two T cells, template switching captured roughly one barcoded beta molecule. Study observations and caveats: The CMV status of each donor remained undetermined, and this could have confounded shifts in expanded clonotypes. Relative to aged donors, long-lived donors carried more naive CD4+ cells and displayed higher diversity. Calculation of diversity from one million T cells yielded estimates considered to be underestimates.

A word on this clonotype: Its antigen is undetermined.

With a J-beta primer mix and a sample-barcoded 5' primer, a second PCR ran roughly 7 to 11 cycles. TCRdb independently ran MiXCR on the 5' RACE reads; one entry per CDR3 protein. The table has about 1.8 million distinct CDR3 sequences, 49% seen once. Input material: blood. The receptor's source is a woman in her thirties or forties in good health.

CDR3 DNA sequence: TGTGCCACCAGCAGGGAAGGAGGCACCGGGGAGCTGTTTTTT. This codes for CATSREGGTGELFF. The chain employs TRBV24-1 and TRBJ2-2, with D possibly being TRBD1 or TRBD2 (5 bases each). Germline-derived CDR1 and CDR2 are KGHDR and SFDVKD. This CDR3 region has 14 residues. V shed 7 bases and J shed 4 bases, with 12 bases lying between them.